These 7 T cell receptor beta chains were sequenced from one sample in a study of CXCR3-negative and CXCR3-positive naive CD8 T cells. The method, 5' RACE with UMI labels, was used to prepare the TRB cDNA libraries. With the 5' RACE reads reprocessed, TCRdb shows one record per CDR3 protein and no DNA. This sample contains fewer than 80,000 distinct CDR3 sequences. Sequenced material: naive CXCR3- CD8+ T cells from blood. Subset reported: CD45RO-CCR7+CD27+CD95- naive CD8+ T cells lacking CXCR3 (TNR3-). The source is a human donor in good health. Some clones in this sample may be carry-over from other donors' samples.

The J gene is TRBJ2-1, the V gene TRBV29-1; checking the TCRdb D call of TRBD2 is not possible without DNA. The CDR3 is 14 amino acids. Germline V CDR1 and CDR2: SQVTM, ANQGSEA. The CDR3 sequence: CSVALAGVYNEQFF.

This chain links TRBV2 with TRBJ2-3; the D gene TCRdb calls, TRBD2, cannot be checked with no DNA. This CDR3 is built from 17 residues. Germline CDR1 is SNHLY and CDR2 is FYNNEI. CDR3 sequence: CASSEAAPSGRTDTQYF.

The gene calls are TRBV4-2 and TRBJ2-2. The germline CDR1 and CDR2 sequences are LGHNA and YNFKEQ. The CDR3 extends over 14 amino acids. The CDR3 region is CASSQAKNTGELFF.

This chain links TRBV6-5 with TRBJ1-2. The V gene's germline CDR1 is MNHEY and CDR2 SVGAGI. The CDR3 is 13 amino acids. The CDR3 is CASSPRGFYGYTF.

This chain links TRBV29-1 with TRBJ2-7; absent DNA, TCRdb's TRBD1 call cannot be checked. The CDR3 sequence is 13 residues long. Germline lookup yields CDR1 SQVTM and CDR2 ANQGSEA. CDR3 protein: CSTRTGRSYEQYF.

The rearrangement uses TRBV29-1 and TRBJ2-1; no DNA is available, so the TRBD2 call from TCRdb remains unchecked. Germline-derived CDR1 and CDR2 are SQVTM and ANQGSEA. The CDR3 extends over 12 amino acids. This chain's CDR3 is CSVGAGGTEQFF.

The V gene is TRBV2, the J gene TRBJ2-7. CDR3 length: 14 residues. The germline V gene encodes CDR1 SNHLY and CDR2 FYNNEI. CDR3: CASSEEGVTYEQYF.